These T cell receptor beta chains were read from a single sample in a study of blood T cell repertoires in COVID-19. Clones were sequenced by immunoSEQ multiplex PCR, and TCRdb holds only the in-frame ones, with some missing. The table shows 300,000 to 400,000 clones, with around nine tenths occurring only once. The sample consisted of peripheral blood. Receptors originate from a woman in her fifties or sixties with COVID-19, enrolled during active disease. Each CDR3 is given with its conserved first and last residue. D genes are given only for firm matches. Clone size is stated in some rows and not others, as once, few, many or a class when expanded.

v_call: TRBV2
clone_size: once
j_call: TRBJ2-3
d_call: NA
cdr3_aa: CAGNPRGHRGDTQYF
cdr3_nt: TGTGCCGGAAACCCGCGGGGCCACCGGGGAGATACGCAGTATTTT

v_call: TRBV6-5
clone_size: NA
j_call: TRBJ2-7
d_call: NA
cdr3_aa: CASSSPDRVYEQYF
cdr3_nt: TGTGCCAGCAGTTCCCCCGACAGAGTCTACGAGCAGTACTTC

v_call: TRBV6-1
clone_size: NA
j_call: TRBJ1-2
d_call: TRBD1
cdr3_aa: CASSEDPGQIYGYTF
cdr3_nt: TGTGCCAGCAGTGAAGATCCGGGACAGATCTATGGCTACACCTTC

v_call: TRBV30
clone_size: NA
j_call: TRBJ1-2
d_call: TRBD1
cdr3_aa: CAWSAGQVIRGYGYTF
cdr3_nt: TGTGCCTGGAGTGCAGGACAGGTGATTCGCGGCTATGGCTACACCTTC

v_call: TRBV24-1
clone_size: NA
j_call: TRBJ2-2
d_call: NA
cdr3_aa: CATSDARGRAGELFF
cdr3_nt: TGTGCCACCAGTGATGCGCGGGGTCGGGCGGGGGAGCTGTTTTTT

v_call: TRBV5-6
clone_size: NA
j_call: TRBJ1-5
d_call: NA
cdr3_aa: CASSFREGGRDQPQHF
cdr3_nt: TGTGCCAGCAGCTTCCGCGAGGGGGGGCGGGACCAGCCCCAGCATTTT

v_call: TRBV19
clone_size: NA
j_call: TRBJ1-5
d_call: TRBD1
cdr3_aa: CASRTGGFNQPQHF
cdr3_nt: TGTGCCAGTAGGACAGGGGGCTTCAATCAGCCCCAGCATTTT

v_call: TRBV5-6
clone_size: NA
j_call: TRBJ2-7
d_call: NA
cdr3_aa: CASSSGPQGPYEQYF
cdr3_nt: TGTGCCAGCAGCAGCGGGCCGCAGGGTCCCTACGAGCAGTACTTC

v_call: TRBV29-1
clone_size: once
j_call: TRBJ2-7
d_call: NA
cdr3_aa: CSATGTSIYEQYF
cdr3_nt: TGCAGCGCGACCGGGACATCTATATACGAGCAGTACTTC

v_call: TRBV7-9
clone_size: NA
j_call: TRBJ1-4
d_call: NA
cdr3_aa: CASSPVANEKLFF
cdr3_nt: TGTGCCAGCAGCCCAGTCGCCAATGAAAAACTGTTTTTT

v_call: TRBV10-3
clone_size: NA
j_call: TRBJ2-3
d_call: NA
cdr3_aa: CAISEVKLGGYTDTQYF
cdr3_nt: TGTGCCATCAGTGAGGTCAAACTAGGCGGATACACAGATACGCAGTATTTT

v_call: TRBV4-3
clone_size: NA
j_call: TRBJ1-3
d_call: TRBD1
cdr3_aa: CASSPSDRGHGNTIYF
cdr3_nt: TGCGCCAGCAGCCCATCCGACAGGGGGCATGGAAACACCATATATTTT

v_call: TRBV18
clone_size: NA
j_call: TRBJ2-7
d_call: TRBD1
cdr3_aa: CASSPTGTGGRYEQYF
cdr3_nt: TGTGCCAGCTCACCGACGGGGACAGGGGGCAGGTACGAGCAGTACTTC

v_call: TRBV11-2
clone_size: NA
j_call: TRBJ1-2
d_call: TRBD1
cdr3_aa: CASSLVGQGVGGYTF
cdr3_nt: TGTGCCAGCAGCTTAGTGGGACAGGGTGTGGGTGGCTACACCTTC

v_call: TRBV5-6
clone_size: NA
j_call: TRBJ2-7
d_call: TRBD1
cdr3_aa: CASSLGQGALYEQYF
cdr3_nt: TGTGCCAGCAGCTTAGGACAGGGGGCCCTCTACGAGCAGTACTTC

v_call: TRBV6-5
clone_size: NA
j_call: TRBJ2-3
d_call: NA
cdr3_aa: CASSPRTDTDTQYF
cdr3_nt: TGTGCCAGCAGCCCCCGGACAGATACAGATACGCAGTATTTT

v_call: TRBV19
clone_size: NA
j_call: TRBJ1-1
d_call: TRBD1
cdr3_aa: CASRRTGGHMNTEAFF
cdr3_nt: TGTGCCAGTAGGAGGACAGGGGGTCACATGAACACTGAAGCTTTCTTT

v_call: TRBV15
clone_size: NA
j_call: TRBJ1-2
d_call: NA
cdr3_aa: CATSRGGAALNYGYTF
cdr3_nt: TGTGCCACCAGCAGAGGTGGAGCGGCCCTGAACTATGGCTACACCTTC

v_call: TRBV9
clone_size: NA
j_call: TRBJ1-3
d_call: NA
cdr3_aa: CASSEGGAYSGNTIYF
cdr3_nt: TGTGCCAGCAGCGAAGGGGGGGCCTACTCTGGAAACACCATATATTTT

v_call: TRBV14
clone_size: once
j_call: TRBJ1-1
d_call: NA
cdr3_aa: CASSQRGGVNTEAFF
cdr3_nt: TGTGCCAGCAGCCAACGAGGGGGGGTGAACACTGAAGCTTTCTTT

v_call: TRBV19
clone_size: NA
j_call: TRBJ1-2
d_call: TRBD1
cdr3_aa: CASSAGTGGYGYTF
cdr3_nt: TGTGCCAGTAGTGCCGGGACAGGGGGCTATGGCTACACCTTC

v_call: TRBV7-6
clone_size: NA
j_call: TRBJ2-7
d_call: NA
cdr3_aa: CASSLEGGQPYEQYF
cdr3_nt: TGTGCCAGCAGCTTAGAAGGAGGACAGCCCTACGAGCAGTACTTC

v_call: TRBV2
clone_size: NA
j_call: TRBJ2-7
d_call: NA
cdr3_aa: CASSSLRGSSYEQYF
cdr3_nt: TGTGCCAGCAGCTCCCTGCGGGGTAGCTCCTACGAGCAGTACTTC

v_call: TRBV7-9
clone_size: NA
j_call: TRBJ2-5
d_call: TRBD2
cdr3_aa: CASSLVAGGPSETQYF
cdr3_nt: TGTGCCAGCAGCTTAGTAGCGGGGGGGCCGTCGGAGACCCAGTACTTC

v_call: TRBV27
clone_size: NA
j_call: TRBJ2-7
d_call: NA
cdr3_aa: CASSLSIDWSYEQYF
cdr3_nt: TGTGCCAGCAGTTTATCGATTGACTGGTCCTACGAGCAGTACTTC

v_call: TRBV6-2/TRBV6-3
clone_size: NA
j_call: TRBJ2-7
d_call: NA
cdr3_aa: CASSYRARGPSSSYEQYF
cdr3_nt: TGTGCCAGCAGTTACCGGGCCAGGGGCCCCTCAAGCTCCTACGAGCAGTACTTC

v_call: TRBV29-1
clone_size: once
j_call: TRBJ2-7
d_call: NA
cdr3_aa: CSVEENARRNYEQYF
cdr3_nt: TGCAGCGTTGAAGAAAATGCGCGGCGTAACTACGAGCAGTACTTC

v_call: TRBV5-1
clone_size: once
j_call: TRBJ1-1
d_call: NA
cdr3_aa: CASSLAPPPGTEAFF
cdr3_nt: TGCGCCAGCAGCTTGGCGCCACCCCCGGGCACTGAAGCTTTCTTT

v_call: TRBV4-1
clone_size: NA
j_call: TRBJ1-2
d_call: TRBD1
cdr3_aa: CASSRNTGVLNYGYTF
cdr3_nt: TGCGCCAGCAGCCGTAATACAGGGGTCCTGAACTATGGCTACACCTTC

v_call: TRBV5-1
clone_size: NA
j_call: TRBJ1-1
d_call: NA
cdr3_aa: CASSSFPKPMNTEAFF
cdr3_nt: TGCGCCAGCAGCTCTTTCCCGAAACCTATGAACACTGAAGCTTTCTTT

v_call: TRBV19
clone_size: NA
j_call: TRBJ1-2
d_call: TRBD1
cdr3_aa: CASSQDRAGYTF
cdr3_nt: TGTGCCAGTAGTCAGGACAGGGCCGGCTACACCTTC

v_call: TRBV27
clone_size: NA
j_call: TRBJ2-6
d_call: TRBD1
cdr3_aa: CASSPGTGDSGANVLTF
cdr3_nt: TGTGCCAGCAGTCCGGGGACAGGAGACTCTGGGGCCAACGTCCTGACTTTC